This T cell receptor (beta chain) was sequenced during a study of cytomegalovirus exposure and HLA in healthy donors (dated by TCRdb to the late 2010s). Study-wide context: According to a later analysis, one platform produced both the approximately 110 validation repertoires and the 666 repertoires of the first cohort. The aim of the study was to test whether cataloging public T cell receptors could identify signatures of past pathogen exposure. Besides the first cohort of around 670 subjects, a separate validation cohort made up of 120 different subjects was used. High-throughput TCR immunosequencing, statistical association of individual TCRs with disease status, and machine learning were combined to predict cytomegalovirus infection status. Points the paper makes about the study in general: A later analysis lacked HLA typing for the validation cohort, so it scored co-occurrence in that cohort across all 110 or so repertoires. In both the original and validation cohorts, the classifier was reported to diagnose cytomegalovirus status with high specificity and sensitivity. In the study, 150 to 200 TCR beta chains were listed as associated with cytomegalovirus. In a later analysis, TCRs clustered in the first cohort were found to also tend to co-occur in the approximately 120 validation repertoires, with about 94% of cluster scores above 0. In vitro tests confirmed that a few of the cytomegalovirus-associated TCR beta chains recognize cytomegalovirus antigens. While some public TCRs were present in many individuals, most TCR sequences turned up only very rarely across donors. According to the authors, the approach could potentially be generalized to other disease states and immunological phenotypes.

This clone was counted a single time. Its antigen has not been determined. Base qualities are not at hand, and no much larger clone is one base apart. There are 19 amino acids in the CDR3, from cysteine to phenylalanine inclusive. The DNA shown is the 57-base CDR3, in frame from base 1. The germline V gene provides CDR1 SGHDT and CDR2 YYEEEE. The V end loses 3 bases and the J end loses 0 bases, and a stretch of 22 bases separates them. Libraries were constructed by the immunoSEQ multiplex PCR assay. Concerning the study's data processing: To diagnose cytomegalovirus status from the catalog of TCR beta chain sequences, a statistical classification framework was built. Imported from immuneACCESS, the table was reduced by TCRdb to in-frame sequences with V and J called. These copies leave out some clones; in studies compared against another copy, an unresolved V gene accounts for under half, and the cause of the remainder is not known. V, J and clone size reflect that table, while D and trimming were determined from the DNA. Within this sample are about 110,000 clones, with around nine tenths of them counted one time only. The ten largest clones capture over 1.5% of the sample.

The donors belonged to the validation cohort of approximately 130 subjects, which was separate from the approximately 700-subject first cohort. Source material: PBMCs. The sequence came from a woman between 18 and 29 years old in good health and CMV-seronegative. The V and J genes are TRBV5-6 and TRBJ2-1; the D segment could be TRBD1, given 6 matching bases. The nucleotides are TGTGCCAGCAGCTGGCGGACAGACTTTAAACCCAGCTCCTACAATGAGCAGTTCTTC. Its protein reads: CASSWRTDFKPSSYNEQFF.